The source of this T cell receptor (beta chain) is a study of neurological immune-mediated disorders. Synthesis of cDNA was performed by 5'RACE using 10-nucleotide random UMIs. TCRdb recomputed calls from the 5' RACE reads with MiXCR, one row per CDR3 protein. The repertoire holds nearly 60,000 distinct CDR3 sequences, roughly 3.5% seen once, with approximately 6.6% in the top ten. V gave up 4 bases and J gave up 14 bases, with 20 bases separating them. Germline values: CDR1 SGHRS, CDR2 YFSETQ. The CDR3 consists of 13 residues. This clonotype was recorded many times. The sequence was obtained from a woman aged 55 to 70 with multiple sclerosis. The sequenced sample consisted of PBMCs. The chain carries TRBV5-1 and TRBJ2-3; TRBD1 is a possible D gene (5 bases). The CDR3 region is CASSTSTPRDSYF. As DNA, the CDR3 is TGCGCCAGCAGCACCTCGACCCCCAGGGATTCGTATTTT.